This is a list of T cell receptor beta chains from one sample in a study of T cell changes during pregnancy in multiple sclerosis. Here immunoSEQ multiplex PCR was the method, and the copy in TCRdb shows in-frame clones only, minus some. The sample lists 90,000 to 100,000 clones; 85% to 95% were seen once. The material sequenced was peripheral blood, taken in the first trimester of pregnancy. All receptors derive from a female donor with multiple sclerosis, enrolled in a pregnancy study. Both conserved end residues are part of each CDR3. The D gene is left open where the match is weak. The listing skips clone size in some rows; elsewhere it reads once, few, many or a size class.

j_call d_call v_call clone_size cdr3_nt cdr3_aa
TRBJ2-5 TRBD2 TRBV7-3 . TGTGCCAGCAGCTTGCGAAGAACTAGCGGGGGGGCCTCCCAAGAGACCCAGTACTTC CASSLRRTSGGASQETQYF
TRBJ2-7 TRBD1 TRBV9 . TGTGCCAGCAGCGGAAAACGAACTGGGACAGTCTACGAGCAGTACTTC CASSGKRTGTVYEQYF
TRBJ1-5 . TRBV6-6 . TGTGCCAGCAGTTACAGCGCGGTTCAGCCCCAGCATTTT CASSYSAVQPQHF
TRBJ1-1 . TRBV5-6 . TGTGCCAGCAGCTTCTGGGGGGCTGAAGCTTTCTTT CASSFWGAEAFF
TRBJ2-7 . TRBV7-8 . TGTGCCAGCAGCCCGGGACACCGAATGATGAACGAGCAGTACTTC CASSPGHRMMNEQYF
TRBJ2-5 TRBD2 TRBV13 . TGTGCCAGCAGCTCGGGGGGGCCCGGGACCCAGTACTTC CASSSGGPGTQYF
TRBJ2-7 TRBD1 TRBV11-2 . TGTGCCAGCAGCTTAAGGGACAGGGTAAACGAGCAGTACTTC CASSLRDRVNEQYF
TRBJ2-2 TRBD2 TRBV7-9 . TGTGCCAGCAGCTGGGCCATGCTAGCGGGGGCGAACACCGGGGAGCTGTTTTTT CASSWAMLAGANTGELFF
TRBJ1-2 . TRBV6-1 . TGTGCCAGCAGTATACAGGCAAACTATGGCTACACCTTC CASSIQANYGYTF
TRBJ2-6 TRBD1 TRBV7-7 . TGTGCTAGCAGCCCCGACGGACAGGGCGCGGCCAACGTCCTGACTTTC CASSPDGQGAANVLTF
TRBJ2-1 . TRBV7-9 once TGTGCCAGCAGCTTATGGGCAGGAAGGGGGAACAATGAGCAGTTCTTC CASSLWAGRGNNEQFF
TRBJ1-2 . TRBV2 . TGTGCCAGCAGTGAAGGGGGGACTCTCTATGGCTACACCTTC CASSEGGTLYGYTF
TRBJ1-2 TRBD1 TRBV6-1 . TGTGCCAGCATACTGGGACAGGGGTCGTATAATGGCTACACCTTC CASILGQGSYNGYTF
TRBJ1-6 . TRBV11-1 few TGTGCCAGCAGCCGCGGACAGACAAATTCACCCCTCCACTTT CASSRGQTNSPLHF
TRBJ2-3 TRBD2 TRBV4-2 . TGTGCCAGCAGCCAGAATAGCGGGGGGCGGGCAGATACGCAGTATTTT CASSQNSGGRADTQYF
TRBJ2-5 TRBD2 TRBV7-2 . TGTGCCAGCAGCTTATTGAGCGGGGGGGCGGGAGAGACCCAGTACTTC CASSLLSGGAGETQYF
TRBJ1-5 TRBD1 TRBV7-8 . TGTGCCAGCAGCGAACTGGACAGGGTCGAGCCCCAGCATTTT CASSELDRVEPQHF
TRBJ2-2 TRBD1 TRBV18 . TGTGCCAGCTCACCGGGACAGGGGAAGCGCGGGGAGCTGTTTTTT CASSPGQGKRGELFF
TRBJ1-1 . TRBV11-3 . TGTGCCAGCAGCTTCTCGGCAGGTGAAGCTTTCTTT CASSFSAGEAFF
TRBJ2-1 TRBD2 TRBV5-6 . TGTGCCAGCAGCTCGGGACTAGCGGACAATGAGCAGTTCTTC CASSSGLADNEQFF
TRBJ1-2 . TRBV13 once TGTGCCAGCAGCTCCAGGAGTGGGACTCCCTATGGCTACACCTTC CASSSRSGTPYGYTF
TRBJ1-1 . TRBV7-8 . TGTGCCAGCAGCTTAGATGTACTCGGGAACACTGAAGCTTTCTTT CASSLDVLGNTEAFF
TRBJ2-6 TRBD1 TRBV15 . TGTGCCACCAGCGGGGCCGGGACAGGGGGTCCTGGGGCCAACGTCCTGACTTTC CATSGAGTGGPGANVLTF
TRBJ2-1 . TRBV27 . TGTGCCAGCAGGGTTACCAGGGTTCCCTACAATGAGCAGTTCTTC CASRVTRVPYNEQFF
TRBJ2-3 TRBD2 TRBV7-6 . TGTGCCAGCAGCTTTAGCGGGGGGGCAGCAGATACGCAGTATTTT CASSFSGGAADTQYF
TRBJ1-2 . TRBV12-2 . TGTGCAAGTCGCTTAAGAATCTTAGGTTCAGGGGGTGCCTATGGCTACACCTTC CASRLRILGSGGAYGYTF
TRBJ1-2 TRBD1 TRBV30 . TGTGCCTGGCCCCGTGGCAGGGGGGAAAGTGGCTACACCTTC CAWPRGRGESGYTF
TRBJ2-1 TRBD2 TRBV18 . TGTGCCAGCTCACCACCGGGGGGGAAGAACAATGAGCAGTTCTTC CASSPPGGKNNEQFF
TRBJ1-4 TRBD1 TRBV10-3 . TGTGCCATCGGGGACTGGGACAGGGGAGATGAAAAACTGTTTTTT CAIGDWDRGDEKLFF
TRBJ2-7 . TRBV18 few TGTGCCAGCTCACCGCCACGAGTCAGGGGTTCCTACGAGCAGTACTTC CASSPPRVRGSYEQYF
TRBJ2-7 . TRBV9 . TGTGCCAGCAGCGCGACAGGTTACTCCTACGAGCAGTACTTC CASSATGYSYEQYF
TRBJ2-7 . TRBV14 . TGTGCCAGCAGCCAACTAGGTCCGCGCTACGAGCAGTACTTC CASSQLGPRYEQYF